This T cell receptor beta chain was identified in a study of CXCR3-negative and CXCR3-positive naive CD8 T cells. Study-level results: Naive subsets did not differ in surface CD5, and the authors estimated TCR strength using properties of the TRB CDR3. Diversity ran similarly high across both naive subsets but far lower in memory CD8+ cells.

Concerning this clonotype itself: Antigen specificity is unknown.

Per CD8+ T cell subset, triplicate sorts of 250,000 to 300,000 cells each were done. Naive cells were sorted as CD45RO-, CCR7+, CD27+ and CD95-. UMI labels and 5' RACE were used to prepare the TRB cDNA libraries. Following a re-call of the 5' RACE reads, TCRdb has one entry per CDR3 protein and lacks DNA. Its table records approximately 66,000 distinct CDR3 sequences. Germline CDR1 and CDR2: SGHRS and YFSETQ. The CDR3 runs to 16 residues. V and J are TRBV5-1 and TRBJ2-3; with no DNA, the TCRdb D assignment of TRBD1 cannot be verified. The sample was naive CXCR3- CD8+ T cells from blood. Subset of the sample: CD45RO-CCR7+CD27+CD95- naive CD8+ T cells lacking CXCR3 (TNR3-). The clonotype comes from a human donor in good health. Some clones in this sample may be carry-over from other donors' samples. The CDR3 sequence is CASSLVDSVLPDTQYF.